Below, 26 T cell receptor beta chains from the same sample are listed, as sequenced in a study of a mutant IDH1 vaccine in newly diagnosed glioma. Documented time point: week 11, during vaccination. Each vaccine dose was 300 ug of mutant IDH1 20-mer peptide, with topical imiquimod. Their antigens are not known. TCRdb's copy holds only in-frame clones and misses some; the assay was immunoSEQ multiplex PCR. Among just over 35,000 clones listed, roughly 80% were seen once. Source: peripheral blood mononuclear cells (PBMCs), taken from a glioma patient whose treatment included an IDH1 peptide vaccine. The receptors come from a woman between 25 and 40 years old with glioma. Some clones in this sample may be carry-over from other donors' samples.

This chain links TRBV4-1 with TRBJ1-1; D unresolved. CDR3 length: 15 residues. Trimming left V 6 bases short and J 4 bases short, with 18 bases between. Germline CDR1 and CDR2: MGHRA and YSYEKL. Here the CDR3 reads CASSPYDRESTEAFF. In DNA, the CDR3 is TGCGCCAGCAGTCCCTACGATCGGGAGTCCACTGAAGCTTTCTTT.

V and J are TRBV19 and TRBJ1-1; 9 bases are a match to TRBD1. V trimming: 5 bases; J trimming: 4 bases; junction bases outside the gene matches: 5. The CDR3 runs to 14 residues. The germline V gene has CDR1 LNHDA and CDR2 SQIVND (reference sequence). The CDR3 spells CASSVGQGSTEAFF. In DNA form, the CDR3 reads TGTGCCAGTAGTGTGGGACAGGGAAGCACTGAAGCTTTCTTT.

The sample holds a few counts of this clone. The chain joins TRBV2 to TRBJ1-1; D is unclear. The germline V gene encodes CDR1 SNHLY and CDR2 FYNNEI. V lost 4 bases and J 1 base, leaving 13 bases between the germline ends. The CDR3 covers 15 residues. This chain's CDR3 is CASSGGGSWNTEAFF. The CDR3 nucleotides are TGTGCCAGCAGTGGAGGCGGCAGCTGGAACACTGAAGCTTTCTTT.

This chain links TRBV7-2 with TRBJ2-5; D is uncertain. The CDR3 is made up of 9 amino acids. Germline V gene data show CDR1 as SGHTA and CDR2 as FQGNSA. V was trimmed by 4 bases and J by 11 bases, leaving 5 bases between them. CDR3 sequence reads: CASSSRQYF. The CDR3 DNA sequence: TGTGCCAGCAGCTCCCGTCAGTACTTC.

The V call is TRBV11-3, the J call TRBJ2-7; D possibly corresponds to TRBD1 (6 bases). Per germline, CDR1 SGHNT and CDR2 YENEEA. Trimming left V 6 bases short and J 6 bases short, with 21 bases between. The CDR3 is 15 amino acids. This CDR3 is CASSIGQTLPLEQYF. Here the CDR3 DNA reads TGTGCCAGCAGTATCGGACAGACTCTTCCTCTCGAGCAGTACTTC.

The rearrangement links TRBV30 to TRBJ1-1, with D maybe TRBD1 (5 bases). CDR1 and CDR2 (germline): GTSNPN, SVGIG (reference sequence). This CDR3 spans 11 amino acids. V was cut by 3 bases and J by 10 bases, with 12 bases left in between. As DNA, the CDR3 is TGTGCCTGGAGGGGGGGTTTAGGAGCTTTCTTT. Its protein product is CAWRGGLGAFF.

The chain links TRBV11-3 to TRBJ2-7; D possibly corresponds to TRBD2 (5 bases). This CDR3 contains 15 residues. CDR1 and CDR2 from the germline V gene are SGHNT and YENEEA. V lost 4 bases and J lost 6, with 19 bases in between. The CDR3 sequence: CASSSPGRDPPEQYF. CDR3 nucleotides: TGTGCCAGCAGCTCCCCGGGCCGGGATCCACCCGAGCAGTACTTC.

V gene TRBV2 combines with J gene TRBJ1-2; tentative D call: TRBD1 (6 bases). Trimming shortened V by 3 bases and J by 2 bases, and 13 bases separated the two germline ends. Germline V gene lookup returns CDR1 SNHLY and CDR2 FYNNEI. The CDR3 extends over 15 amino acids. This CDR3 reads CASSEQQGKNYGYTF. The CDR3 bases are TGTGCCAGCAGTGAGCAACAGGGCAAGAACTATGGCTACACCTTC.

The genes are TRBV19 and TRBJ1-5; the D gene is possibly TRBD1 (6 bases). Trimming took 6 bases from V and 7 from J, leaving 16 bases between them. Germline CDR1 is LNHDA and CDR2 is SQIVND (reference sequence). The CDR3 runs to 14 residues. CDR3 in amino acids: CASRSQGKGQPQHF. The CDR3 nucleotides read TGTGCCAGTAGGTCACAGGGAAAGGGCCAGCCCCAGCATTTT. The variable domain in full, completed from reference TRBV19 and TRBJ1-5, reads DGGITQSPKYLFRKEGQNVTLSCEQNLNHDAMYWYRQDPGQGLRLIYYSQIVNDFQKGDIAEGYSVSREKKESFPLTVTSAQKNPTAFYLCASRSQGKGQPQHFGDGTRLSIL.

This clone is judged medium-sized. The V and J genes are TRBV7-9 and TRBJ1-4; possible D gene TRBD1, 6 bases. V was cut by 11 bases and J by 6 bases, with 19 bases left in between. Looked up from germline, CDR1 is SEHNR and CDR2 is FQNEAQ (reference sequence). This CDR3 contains 14 residues. The CDR3 sequence is CAPKGEGVDEKLFF. The CDR3 region has the DNA TGTGCCCCAAAGGGGGAGGGGGTGGATGAAAAACTGTTTTTT.

V and J are TRBV19 and TRBJ1-1; possible D gene TRBD1, 6 bases. With 2 bases removed from V and 5 bases from J, the gap between germline ends came to 15 bases. This CDR3 region has 15 residues. Germline CDR1 LNHDA, CDR2 SQIVND (reference sequence). The CDR3 spells CASSISRTAGTEAFF. The CDR3 DNA reads as TGTGCCAGTAGTATATCAAGGACAGCGGGGACTGAAGCTTTCTTT.

This clone was counted a few times. The J gene is TRBJ1-1, the V gene TRBV14; unclear D gene. Germline-derived CDR1 and CDR2 are SGHDN and FVKESK. This CDR3 spans 13 amino acids. Trimming took 4 bases from V and 0 from J, leaving 6 bases between them. CDR3 bases: TGTGCCAGCAGCCTCAGTATGAACACTGAAGCTTTCTTT. Translated, it gives CASSLSMNTEAFF.

The rearrangement links TRBV4-1 to TRBJ2-1, with 7 positions matching TRBD2. CDR1 is MGHRA and CDR2 is YSYEKL in the germline V gene. The V segment lost 5 bases and the J segment 6 bases; nucleotides outside the gene matches: 7. This CDR3 has 14 residues. The CDR3 loop reads CASSSGLVRNEQFF. The CDR3 DNA reads TGCGCCAGCAGCTCTGGACTAGTACGCAATGAGCAGTTCTTC.

V gene TRBV5-1 combines with J gene TRBJ2-1; D call uncertain. The CDR3 length is 15 residues. Germline CDR1 SGHRS, CDR2 YFSETQ. V was cut by 4 bases and J by 0 bases, with 11 bases left in between. The CDR3 sequence is CASSTRASSYNEQFF. The CDR3 DNA sequence: TGCGCCAGCAGCACCCGGGCGAGCTCCTACAATGAGCAGTTCTTC.

The genes are TRBV5-1 and TRBJ1-2; TRBD1 agrees at 8 bases. The V gene's germline CDR1 is SGHRS and CDR2 YFSETQ. V dropped 4 bases and J dropped 4; count of bases not matched to a gene: 6. This CDR3 spans 14 amino acids. CDR3 coding DNA: TGCGCCAGCAGCCCGACAGGGGCGTTCTATGGCTACACCTTC. Amino acids: CASSPTGAFYGYTF.

This sequence joins TRBV9 and TRBJ2-7; D gene ambiguous. This CDR3 is built from 17 residues. The V end was cut by 4 bases, the J end by 4 bases, with 24 bases between. Germline values: CDR1 SGDLS, CDR2 YYNGEE. The CDR3 nucleotides are TGTGCCAGCAGCCCTCACCCCCTGGGGTTTCAAAAGTACGAGCAGTACTTC. Its translation is CASSPHPLGFQKYEQYF.

This chain connects TRBV4-1 to TRBJ1-5; D perhaps matches TRBD1 (5 bases). Deletions cut 1 base from V and 4 bases from J, with 29 bases between. This CDR3 is 21 amino acids long. Germline assignment: CDR1 MGHRA and CDR2 YSYEKL. CDR3 bases: TGCGCCAGCAGCCAAGTAGGAGGGGCAAACTCGTGGCCGGGAGGAAATCAGCCCCAGCATTTT. It translates to CASSQVGGANSWPGGNQPQHF.

The chain is built from TRBV19 and TRBJ1-5; no clear D. The V end was cut by 5 bases, the J end by 7 bases, with 18 bases between. The CDR3 runs to 15 residues. Germline assignment: CDR1 LNHDA and CDR2 SQIVND (reference sequence). CDR3 amino acids: CASSSPDGVRQPQHF. The CDR3 DNA reads as TGTGCCAGTAGTTCTCCCGACGGGGTAAGGCAGCCCCAGCATTTT.

The rearrangement joins TRBV19 to TRBJ1-5, with unresolved D. The ends were cut back, 10 bases at V and 2 bases at J, with 12 bases in the middle. Germline V lookup: CDR1 LNHDA, CDR2 SQIVND (reference sequence). The CDR3 consists of 13 residues. CDR3 sequence reads: CATSDWGNQPQHF. The CDR3 DNA is TGTGCCACCTCGGACTGGGGCAATCAGCCCCAGCATTTT. Looking up the rest from reference TRBV19 and TRBJ1-5 gives the full variable domain: DGGITQSPKYLFRKEGQNVTLSCEQNLNHDAMYWYRQDPGQGLRLIYYSQIVNDFQKGDIAEGYSVSREKKESFPLTVTSAQKNPTAFYLCATSDWGNQPQHFGDGTRLSIL.

V is TRBV2 and J is TRBJ2-7; 7 bases line up with TRBD1. CDR3 length: 13 residues. Trimming took 6 bases from V and 7 from J; bases not matched to a gene: 9. Germline loops: CDR1 SNHLY, CDR2 FYNNEI. The CDR3 protein is CASRATGSWEQYF. The CDR3 DNA reads as TGTGCCAGCAGGGCGACAGGGTCCTGGGAGCAGTACTTC.

The V gene is TRBV21-1, the J gene TRBJ2-7; the table assigns TRBD1, which was not confirmed against the DNA. TRBV21-1 is deemed a pseudogene. The CDR3 is made up of 15 amino acids. CDR3 DNA: TGTGCCAGCAGCAACCTCAGCCGGGACAGCTACGAGCAGTACTTC. It yields the protein CASSNLSRDSYEQYF.

The chain couples TRBV19 to TRBJ2-5; 8 bases line up with TRBD1. The germline V gene has CDR1 LNHDA and CDR2 SQIVND (reference sequence). Germline trimming cut 6 bases from V and 3 bases from J; bases unmatched to any gene: 12. This CDR3 is 16 amino acids long. The CDR3 loop reads CASSRGPGTGEETQYF. CDR3 DNA: TGTGCCAGTAGCCGAGGACCCGGGACAGGTGAAGAGACCCAGTACTTC.

The CDR3 nucleotides are TGTGCCAGCAGTGAGAGATCCTCGGGGGTTTTCGTCGCCGGGGAGCTGTTTTTT. The encoded protein is CASSERSSGVFVAGELFF. The V call is TRBV2, the J call TRBJ2-2, with D perhaps matching TRBD2 (6 bases). CDR1 and CDR2 from the germline V gene are SNHLY and FYNNEI. Trimming stripped 3 bases from V and 6 bases from J, with 23 bases between. The CDR3 consists of 18 residues.

This clone appeared once. The chain is built from TRBV6-1 and TRBJ2-7; TRBD1 agrees at 9 bases. The length of the CDR3 is 14 residues. Unmatched junction bases numbered 10, after V lost 6 bases and J lost 7 bases. The V gene's germline CDR1 is MNHNS and CDR2 SASEGT. CDR3 nucleotides: TGTGCCAGCAGCCCCGGGACAGGGAGTAGGGAGCAGTACTTC. This codes for CASSPGTGSREQYF.

J is TRBJ1-3 and V is TRBV11-2; maybe TRBD1 (5 bases). From germline, CDR1 is SGHAT and CDR2 FQNNGV. Between the trimmed V and J ends, which lost 5 bases and 1 base, there was a span of 12 bases. The CDR3 spans 15 residues. The CDR3 nucleotides read TGTGCCAGCAGCCCCTTCGGGGGTTCTGGAAACACCATATATTTT. It encodes CASSPFGGSGNTIYF.

This chain joins TRBV27 and TRBJ2-1; D might be TRBD1 or TRBD2, each matching 6 bases. CDR1 and CDR2 from the germline V gene are MNHEY and SMNVEV (reference sequence). The CDR3 is 14 residues long. Trimming removed 5 bases from V and 6 bases from J, with 14 bases in between. CDR3 coding DNA: TGTGCCAGCAGTAGGGGGGAGGACCTCAATGAGCAGTTCTTC. Protein product: CASSRGEDLNEQFF.